What follows are 22 T cell receptor beta chains derived from one specimen sequenced in a study of blood T cells in healthy people across ages. The second PCR ran 7 to 11 cycles with a sample-barcoded 5' primer and J-beta primers. A single record per CDR3 protein comes from TCRdb applying MiXCR to the 5' RACE reads. The data hold around 990,000 distinct CDR3 sequences, with approximately 26% observed a single time. These sequences were also reported in another study, on T cells of mothers and their children.

Sequenced input: blood. The receptors shown here come from a girl aged 2 to 10 in good health.

The chain is built from TRBV20-1 and TRBJ2-7, with D perhaps matching TRBD2 (5 bases). CDR1 and CDR2 from the germline V gene are DFQATT and SNEGSKA (reference sequence). Trimming pared 3 bases from V and 6 bases from J, leaving 12 bases between. The CDR3 length is 12 residues. Written as DNA, the CDR3 is TGCAGTGCTAGTCCACTACGGGGCGAGCAGTACTTC. Protein sequence: CSASPLRGEQYF.

The rearrangement joins TRBV6-2 or TRBV6-3 to TRBJ1-5; no clear D gene. Germline assignment: CDR1 MNHEY and CDR2 SVGEGT. The CDR3 length is 14 residues. V shed 1 base and J shed 0 bases, with 4 bases lying between them. CDR3 sequence reads: CASSYLASNQPQHF. For the CDR3, the DNA is TGTGCCAGCAGTTACTTGGCTAGCAATCAGCCCCAGCATTTT.

This clonotype was found a few times. The chain combines TRBV4-2 with TRBJ1-3; D might be TRBD1 (6 bases). Germline V CDR1 and CDR2: LGHNA, YNFKEQ. Trimming shortened V by 2 bases and J by 4 bases, and 9 bases separated the two germline ends. The CDR3 is made up of 14 amino acids. CDR3 in amino acids: CASSQSGVGNTIYF. DNA for the CDR3: TGTGCCAGCAGCCAATCAGGGGTCGGAAACACCATATATTTT.

J is TRBJ2-3 and V is TRBV20-1; D is unresolved. The V and J ends lost 0 bases and 6 bases respectively, with 10 bases between them. Germline CDR1 DFQATT, CDR2 SNEGSKA (reference sequence). CDR3 size: 13 residues. CDR3 nucleotide sequence: TGCAGTGCTAGAGAACAACTAAAGGATACGCAGTATTTT. This sequence encodes CSAREQLKDTQYF.

V is TRBV29-1 and J is TRBJ1-1, with unresolved D. The CDR3 runs to 11 residues. CDR1 SQVTM and CDR2 ANQGSEA come from the germline V gene. The V end was cut by 4 bases, the J end by 5 bases, with 8 bases between. CDR3 bases: TGCAGCGTTGTTGGTCTTACTGAAGCTTTCTTT. It translates to CSVVGLTEAFF. Full variable domain (missing parts from reference TRBV29-1 and TRBJ1-1): SAVISQKPSRDICQRGTSLTIQCQVDSQVTMMFWYRQQPGQSLTLIATANQGSEATYESGFVIDKFPISRPNLTFSTLTVSNMSPEDSSIYLCSVVGLTEAFFGQGTRLTVV.

This clonotype has just a few counts. The chain combines TRBV12-3 or TRBV12-4 with TRBJ1-1; possibly TRBD1 for D (5 bases). The ends were cut back, 7 bases at V and 6 bases at J, with 18 bases in the middle. This CDR3 comprises 14 residues. CDR3 bases: TGTGCCAGCATCAGGGAGTTGCTGACGCCTGAAGCTTTCTTT. Translated, it gives CASIRELLTPEAFF.

The V and J genes are TRBV2 and TRBJ2-1; 8 bases map to TRBD2. V dropped 2 bases and J dropped 2; count of bases not matched to a gene: 5. CDR1 and CDR2 from the germline V gene are SNHLY and FYNNEI. The CDR3 has 16 amino acids. The CDR3 sequence: CASSELVGGAYNEQFF. CDR3 nucleotides: TGTGCCAGCAGTGAATTAGTCGGGGGGGCCTACAATGAGCAGTTCTTC. Variable domain in full (rest from reference TRBV2 and TRBJ2-1): EPEVTQTPSHQVTQMGQEVILRCVPISNHLYFYWYRQILGQKVEFLVSFYNNEISEKSEIFDDQFSVERPDGSNFTLKIRSTKLEDSAMYFCASSELVGGAYNEQFFGPGTRLTVL.

The rearrangement joins TRBV7-9 to TRBJ2-5; 10 bases are shared with TRBD1. The better agreement between TRBJ2-7 and the DNA end casts doubt on the J call. The CDR3 loop spans 15 amino acids. Germline loops: CDR1 SEHNR, CDR2 FQNEAQ (reference sequence). The CDR3 DNA is TGTGCCAGCAGCTCTATAGGACAGGGGGAAACCGAGCAGTACTTC. This codes for CASSSIGQGETEQYF.

This clonotype was recorded a few times. V gene TRBV29-1 combines with J gene TRBJ1-2; D is ambiguous. The CDR3 consists of 11 residues. V was cut by 6 bases and J by 7 bases, with 12 bases left in between. The germline CDR1 and CDR2 sequences are SQVTM and ANQGSEA. CDR3 sequence reads: CSVEHGVGYTF. CDR3 coding DNA: TGCAGCGTCGAACATGGGGTTGGCTACACCTTC.

This chain uses TRBV28 with TRBJ2-7; 11 bases line up with TRBD1. The junction had 5 bases not matched to a gene; V was cut back by 7 bases and J by 6 bases. Looked up from germline, CDR1 is MDHEN and CDR2 is SYDVKM. The CDR3 has 13 residues. The CDR3 sequence is CASIHGTGGEQYF. The DNA of the CDR3 is TGTGCCAGCATTCACGGGACAGGGGGCGAGCAGTACTTC.

This rearrangement joins TRBV29-1 to TRBJ2-7; no firm D call. The germline V and J ends were trimmed by 4 bases and 0 bases, with 10 bases remaining between them. The CDR3 totals 13 residues. Germline CDR1 SQVTM, CDR2 ANQGSEA. CDR3 loop: CSVVGGISYEQYF. In DNA form, the CDR3 reads TGCAGCGTTGTAGGTGGGATCTCCTACGAGCAGTACTTC.

The chain recombines TRBV12-3 or TRBV12-4 with TRBJ2-4; D perhaps matches TRBD1 (5 bases). V lost 3 bases and J 5 bases, leaving 11 bases between the germline ends. CDR3 length equals 14 residues. CDR3 loop: CASSLNQGENIQYF. CDR3 in DNA: TGTGCCAGCAGTTTGAATCAAGGGGAAAACATTCAGTACTTC.

This clonotype was seen a few times. The genes are TRBV4-1 and TRBJ1-6, with unresolved D. Germline values: CDR1 MGHRA, CDR2 YSYEKL. The CDR3 totals 15 residues. The V gene lost 0 bases and the J gene lost 6 bases, with 9 bases spanning the gap. The CDR3 DNA is TGCGCCAGCAGCCAAGACGGGATGGGTAATTCACCCCTCCACTTT. Its translation: CASSQDGMGNSPLHF.

This clonotype was observed a handful of times. This chain links TRBV7-8 with TRBJ2-6, with 7 bases aligning to TRBD1. V shed 3 bases, J shed 1 base, and the junction held 3 bases outside the gene matches. This CDR3 has 16 amino acids. Germline CDR1 SGHVS, CDR2 FQNEAQ. The CDR3 reads CASSLDRRSGANVLTF. CDR3 sequence (DNA): TGTGCCAGCAGCTTGGACAGGAGGTCTGGGGCCAACGTCCTGACTTTC. Based on the CDR3 plus reference TRBV7-8 and TRBJ2-6, the full variable domain is GAGVSQSPRYKVAKRGQDVALRCDPISGHVSLFWYQQALGQGPEFLTYFQNEAQLDKSGLPSDRFFAERPEGSVSTLKIQRTQQEDSAVYLCASSLDRRSGANVLTFGAGSRLTVL.

The chain uses TRBV6-5 and TRBJ2-3; TRBD1 matches at 8 bases. This CDR3 is built from 14 residues. Trimming at V came to 2 bases and at J to 7 bases, leaving 5 bases not matched to a gene. Germline CDR1 and CDR2: MNHEY and SVGAGI. As DNA, the CDR3 is TGTGCCAGCAGTTACGCCGACAGGGGCCATACGCAGTATTTT. Protein: CASSYADRGHTQYF.

This clonotype was counted only a few times. This rearrangement joins TRBV11-1 to TRBJ2-2; the D is unclear. Germline V gene lookup returns CDR1 SGHAT and CDR2 FQDESV (reference sequence). This CDR3 is built from 14 residues. Between the trimmed V and J ends, which lost 2 bases and 7 bases, there was a span of 11 bases. CDR3 region: CASSLFLSGGELFF. The CDR3 DNA reads TGTGCCAGCAGCTTATTCCTTTCCGGCGGGGAGCTGTTTTTT. Drawing the rest from reference TRBV11-1 and TRBJ2-2, the complete variable domain is EAEVAQSPRYKITEKSQAVAFWCDPISGHATLYWYRQILGQGPELLVQFQDESVVDDSQLPKDRFSAERLKGVDSTLKIQPAELGDSAMYLCASSLFLSGGELFFGEGSRLTVL.

The V gene is TRBV4-3, the J gene TRBJ2-3; D perhaps matches TRBD2 (5 bases). Germline CDR1 and CDR2: LGHNA and YSLEER. V was shortened by 4 bases and J by 4 bases, with 18 bases between the two germline ends. CDR3 length: 16 amino acids. CDR3 loop: CASSRASGITADTQYF. Here the CDR3 DNA reads TGCGCCAGCAGCCGGGCGAGCGGCATTACTGCAGATACGCAGTATTTT.

The chain joins TRBV28 to TRBJ1-3; no definite D call. V lost 2 bases and J lost 0, with 8 bases in between. There are 15 residues in the CDR3. CDR1 and CDR2 (germline): MDHEN, SYDVKM. DNA of the CDR3: TGTGCCAGCAGTTTAACCAGAGCCTCTGGAAACACCATATATTTT. Amino acid sequence: CASSLTRASGNTIYF.

This clonotype was found once. The V gene is TRBV6-5, the J gene TRBJ2-5; tentatively, D is TRBD1 (6 bases). The J call may be incorrect, as the DNA end agrees better with TRBJ2-7. Looked up from germline, CDR1 is MNHEY and CDR2 is SVGAGI. This CDR3 spans 14 amino acids. The CDR3 DNA follows: TGTGCCAGCAGCCGACAGGTTACCTCCTACGAGCAGTACTTC. Translated: CASSRQVTSYEQYF.

The rearrangement links TRBV5-1 to TRBJ2-5; possibly TRBD1 for D (6 bases). Germline CDR1 reads SGHRS; CDR2 reads YFSETQ. Trimming removed 5 bases at V and 3 bases at J, with 14 bases between. This CDR3 is built from 14 residues. CDR3 sequence (DNA): TGCGCCAGCAGTCGCTACGGGACAAAAGAGACCCAGTACTTC. Its protein product is CASSRYGTKETQYF.

V is TRBV11-1 and J is TRBJ2-5; D gene ambiguous. With 3 bases removed from V and 1 base from J, the gap between germline ends came to 12 bases. The CDR3 runs 15 residues. The germline gives CDR1 SGHAT, CDR2 FQDESV (reference sequence). The DNA for the CDR3 is TGTGCCAGCAGCTTTGACGAGATCTTCCAAGAGACCCAGTACTTC. Amino acids: CASSFDEIFQETQYF.

The rearrangement links TRBV20-1 to TRBJ2-5; no clear D gene. The CDR3 covers 14 residues. V lost 0 bases and J lost 5, with 13 bases in between. Looked up from germline, CDR1 is DFQATT and CDR2 is SNEGSKA (reference sequence). The CDR3 bases are TGCAGTGCTAGAGATCTCCGGCTAGGCGAGACCCAGTACTTC. As protein: CSARDLRLGETQYF.